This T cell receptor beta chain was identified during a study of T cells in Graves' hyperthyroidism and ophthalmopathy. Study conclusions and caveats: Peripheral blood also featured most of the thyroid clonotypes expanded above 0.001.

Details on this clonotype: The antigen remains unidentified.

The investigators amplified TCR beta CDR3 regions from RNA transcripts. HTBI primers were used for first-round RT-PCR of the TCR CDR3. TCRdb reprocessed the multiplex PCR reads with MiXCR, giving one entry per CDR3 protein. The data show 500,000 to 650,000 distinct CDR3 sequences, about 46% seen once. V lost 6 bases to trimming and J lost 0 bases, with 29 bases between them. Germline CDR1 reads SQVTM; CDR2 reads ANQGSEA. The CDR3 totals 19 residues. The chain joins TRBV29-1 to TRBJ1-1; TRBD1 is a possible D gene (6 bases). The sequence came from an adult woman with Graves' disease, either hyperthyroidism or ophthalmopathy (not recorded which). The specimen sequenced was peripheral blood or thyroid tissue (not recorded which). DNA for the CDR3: TGCAGCGTCCACCCCGGGACACCAAAAGCCGCCCTGTTGAACACTGAAGCTTTCTTT. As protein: CSVHPGTPKAALLNTEAFF.